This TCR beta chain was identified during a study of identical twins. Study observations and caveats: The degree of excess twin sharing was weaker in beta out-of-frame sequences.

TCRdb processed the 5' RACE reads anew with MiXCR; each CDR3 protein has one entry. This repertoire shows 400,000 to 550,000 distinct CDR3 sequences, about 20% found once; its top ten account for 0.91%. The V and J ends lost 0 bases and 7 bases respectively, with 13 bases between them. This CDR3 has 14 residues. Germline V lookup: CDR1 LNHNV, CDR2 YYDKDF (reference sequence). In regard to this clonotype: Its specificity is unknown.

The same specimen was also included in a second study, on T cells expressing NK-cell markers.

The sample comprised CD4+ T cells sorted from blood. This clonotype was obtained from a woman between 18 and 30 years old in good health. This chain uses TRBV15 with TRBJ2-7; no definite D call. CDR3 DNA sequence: TGTGCCACCAGCAGAGATCGGCACCGTACGGAGCAGTACTTC. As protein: CATSRDRHRTEQYF. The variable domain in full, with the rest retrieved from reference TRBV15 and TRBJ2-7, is DAMVIQNPRYQVTQFGKPVTLSCSQTLNHNVMYWYQQKSSQAPKLLFHYYDKDFNNEADTPDNFQSRRPNTSFCFLDIRSPGLGDTAMYLCATSRDRHRTEQYFGPGTRLTVT.